This entry features one TCR beta chain sequence. No antigen is known for it. A library of TCRbeta sequences, prepared with unique molecular identifiers, was generated. MiXCR, applied by TCRdb to the PCR reads, yields one record per CDR3 protein. The sample lists 60,000 to 85,000 distinct CDR3 sequences, roughly 18% occurring once. The data were obtained in a study of T-cell reconstitution after alpha-beta-depleted transplantation in children. In germline, CDR1 is DFQATT, CDR2 SNEGSKA (reference sequence). V lost 3 bases to trimming and J lost 5 bases, with 13 bases between them. This CDR3 spans 13 amino acids. Regarding the study as a whole: At day 60, the high TCRbeta diversity found in some patients originated from recipient T cells and thymic progenitors that had survived. Reportedly, only several hundred clones from non-depleted graft cells drove alpha-beta T-cell counts at about two months. By one year post-transplant, T-cell counts and diversity largely arose from T cells that were newly produced.

Here the sequenced sample was PBMCs, mostly from graft donor cells, taken 360 days after TCRalphabeta/CD19-depleted stem cell transplant. The sequence derives from a male patient between 2 and 15 years old who had a stem cell transplant for acute lymphoblastic leukemia, so the T cells may come from the graft donor. The chain employs TRBV20-1 and TRBJ2-5; tentatively, D is TRBD2 (7 bases). The CDR3 loop reads CSASSRGGETQYF. CDR3 DNA: TGCAGTGCTAGTAGCAGGGGAGGGGAGACCCAGTACTTC.